This T cell receptor (beta chain) was captured by sequencing in a study of blood T cell repertoires in COVID-19. Some clones are missing from TCRdb's copy, which holds only in-frame ones; the method was immunoSEQ multiplex PCR. The top ten clones hold roughly 3.3% of a sample with under 250,000 clones, roughly four fifths of them seen once. Germline-derived CDR1 and CDR2 are SGHNT and YYREEE (reference sequence). CDR3 length: 17 residues. V dropped 3 bases and J dropped 6; count of bases not matched to a gene: 15. The origin of this receptor is a woman younger than 35 with acute or convalescent COVID-19. Sequenced material: peripheral blood. V and J are TRBV5-4 and TRBJ2-4, with 7 bases that match TRBD1. CDR3 protein: CASSSFYRGRGANIQYF. CDR3 DNA: TGTGCCAGCAGCTCTTTCTACAGGGGCCGCGGCGCAAACATTCAGTACTTC.